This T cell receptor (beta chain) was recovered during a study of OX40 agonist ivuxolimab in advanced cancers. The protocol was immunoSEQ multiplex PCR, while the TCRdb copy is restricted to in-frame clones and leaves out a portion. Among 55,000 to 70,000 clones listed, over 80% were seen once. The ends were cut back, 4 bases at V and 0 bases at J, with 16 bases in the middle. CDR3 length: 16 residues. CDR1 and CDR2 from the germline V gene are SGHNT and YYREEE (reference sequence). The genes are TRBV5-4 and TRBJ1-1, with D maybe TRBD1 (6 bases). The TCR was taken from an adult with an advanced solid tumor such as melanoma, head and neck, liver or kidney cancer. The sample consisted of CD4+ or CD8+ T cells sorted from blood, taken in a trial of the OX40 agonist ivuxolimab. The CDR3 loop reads CASSPGGGTLNTEAFF. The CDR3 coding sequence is TGTGCCAGCAGCCCCGGGGGGGGGACATTGAACACTGAAGCTTTCTTT.